One TCR beta chain is described in this entry. This entry comes from a study of blood T cell repertoires in COVID-19. V lost 6 bases and J 2 bases, leaving 10 bases between the germline ends. The germline V gene has CDR1 MNHEY and CDR2 SVGAGI. The CDR3 runs 13 residues. Measured with immunoSEQ multiplex PCR; TCRdb has only the in-frame clones, and not every one. The profile shows 95,000 to 150,000 clones, 81% of them singletons. The specimen was peripheral blood. The V gene is TRBV6-5, the J gene TRBJ1-1; D uncertain. The clonotype comes from a man aged 25 to 45 with COVID-19, enrolled during active disease. The CDR3 DNA reads TGTGCCAGCAGCGCCAACACCAACACTGAAGCTTTCTTT. It specifies CASSANTNTEAFF.